This T cell receptor beta chain came from a study of blood T cell repertoires in COVID-19. About the study: Donors in the United States, Italy and Spain gave samples during acute or convalescent COVID-19. PBMCs, B-cell-depleted T cells, or T cells were the source of the cDNA or gDNA that made up the material.

This CDR3 has 14 residues. The germline V gene encodes CDR1 SQVTM and CDR2 ANQGSEA. Trimming cost V 3 bases and J 0 bases; bases outside gene matches: 1. Per the original methods: Cell counts per sample came from amplifying reference gene primers. Clones were sequenced by immunoSEQ multiplex PCR, and TCRdb holds only the in-frame ones, with some missing. That table furnishes V, J and clone size, whereas the DNA furnished D and trimming. The table includes 110,000 to 150,000 clones, 79% detected once. The receptor comes from a man in his sixties with acute or convalescent COVID-19. Sequenced input: peripheral blood. The rearrangement joins TRBV29-1 to TRBJ2-5, with 10 positions matching TRBD2. In DNA form, the CDR3 reads TGCAGCGTTGAGGGACTAGCGTACCAAGAGACCCAGTACTTC. Encoded protein: CSVEGLAYQETQYF.